This paragraph reports one T cell receptor beta chain. Its antigen is still unknown. Nothing much larger sits one base from this clone, and base qualities are not available. This entry belongs to a study of blood T cell repertoires in COVID-19 (dated by TCRdb to 2020 to 2021). Regarding the research as a whole: Samples covering the acute and convalescent phases of COVID-19 were provided by collaborators in the United States, Italy and Spain. The dataset comprised deeply sampled blood TCRbeta repertoires from subjects exposed to, actively infected with, or recovered from COVID-19. The material from the prospective study consisted of cDNA or gDNA derived from T cells, B-cell-depleted T cells, or PBMCs. HLA class I and class II types, where available, came from metadata supplied by the sample provider rather than from assay-based typing. A freely available public database, intended as a resource for researchers studying the immune response to SARS-CoV-2, is where the repertoires were released. Samples came from the ongoing ImmuneRACE study (first 160 participants) plus 1,254 subjects from 6 global collaborators. Nearly every sample came with metadata listing a de-identified subject ID, COVID-19 status, age in years and sex. The paper's findings and limits, for the study overall: Clinical and demographic metadata were provided uncurated, with the amount varying by source and participant.

CDR1 is given as LGHNA and CDR2 as YNFKEQ, both from the germline V gene. Deletion took 0 bases off V and 0 bases off J, with a span of 6 bases between the germline ends. There are 15 amino acids in the CDR3, from cysteine to phenylalanine inclusive. Only CDR3 DNA is held: 45 bases, read in frame from base 1. TCRbeta CDR3 regions were amplified from genomic DNA by means of the immunoSEQ Assay, a bias-controlled multiplex PCR. From the authors' description of their analysis: The number of nucleated cells in each sample was estimated by amplification of reference gene primers within the assay. Sequence reads were collapsed and filtered to measure the absolute abundance of every unique TCRbeta CDR3 rearrangement. For each sample, productive Simpson clonality was calculated by taking the square root of Simpson's diversity index across productive rearrangements. TCRdb retrieved this table from immuneACCESS and kept in-frame rearrangements only. Not all clones are present; in checked studies, unresolved V genes account for under half, and no reason is known for the remainder. V and J calls and clone size come straight from that table; D and trimming were deduced from the DNA. The sample table lists some 170,000 clones, roughly 90% of them with a count of one. The ten largest clones add up to roughly 1.5% of the sample.

Each collaborating institution followed its own protocols to collect whole blood in K2EDTA tubes. For TCRbeta analysis, collaborators shipped samples in one of three forms: frozen whole blood, isolated PBMCs, or DNA extracted from either of those sample types. This clonotype was obtained from a woman in her forties or fifties with acute or convalescent COVID-19. The specimen sequenced was peripheral blood. Here the chain combines TRBV4-2 and TRBJ1-5, with the D gene not clear enough to name. The CDR3 here reads CASSQDWSSNQPQHF. The DNA is TGTGCCAGCAGCCAAGATTGGAGTAGCAATCAGCCCCAGCATTTT.